This TCR beta chain came from a study of OX40 agonist ivuxolimab in advanced cancers. Study in general: Past anti-PD-1, anti-PD-L1 or anti-CTLA-4 therapy was accepted, and 40% had received some.

Sequencing was performed with immunoSEQ multiplex PCR; in TCRdb, only in-frame clones are kept and a portion is missing. The sample has about 66,000 clones; about 91% are singletons. Study-wide points: Dose levels from 0.1 to 3.0 mg/kg saw CD4+ and CD8+ blood T cells expand clonally by week 6.

Germline CDR1 reads SEHNR; CDR2 reads FQNEAQ (reference sequence). V was pared by 0 bases and J by 2 bases, with 13 bases between. This CDR3 region has 16 residues. In the case of this clone: Its antigen remains unknown.

Enrollment shut out patients with autoimmune disease history or systemic immunosuppression. The chain carries TRBV7-9 and TRBJ1-2; the D gene is possibly TRBD1 (5 bases). This material consisted of CD4+ or CD8+ T cells sorted from blood, taken in a trial of the OX40 agonist ivuxolimab. The sequence was obtained from an adult with an advanced solid tumor such as melanoma, head and neck, liver or kidney cancer. This chain's CDR3 is CASSLAAGTINYGYTF. The CDR3 bases are TGTGCCAGCAGCTTAGCGGCAGGGACTATAAACTATGGCTACACCTTC.